This T cell receptor beta chain is from a study of regulatory T cells in long-lasting Graves disease. Across the whole study: For a period under 3 months, newly diagnosed Graves' patients had taken antithyroid drugs. The study, taken as a whole, reports: A reduction in accuracy may have resulted from the small sample size. TCR diversity was lower in persistent Graves' patients (versus newly diagnosed ones).

The sample's time point: newly diagnosed GD, antithyroid drugs for less than 3 months. Extracted RNA from PBMCs served as the source of the TCR library. Graves' disease diagnoses used American Thyroid Association guidelines. This CDR3 is 15 amino acids long. Trimming stripped 2 bases from V and 6 bases from J, with 13 bases between. Arm-PCR of CDR3 regions with iRepertoire HTBI primers generated TCR beta libraries. MiXCR, applied by TCRdb to the multiplex PCR reads, yields one record per CDR3 protein. Of fewer than 550,000 distinct CDR3 sequences listed, about 16% are singletons. Ten or more counts support this clonotype. Its antigen is not known. The same sample was also studied in work on T cells in Graves' hyperthyroidism and ophthalmopathy.

V usage is TRBV12-3 or TRBV12-4 and J usage is TRBJ2-2; D ambiguous. Source: peripheral blood mononuclear cells (PBMCs), taken at new diagnosis, from a patient treated with antithyroid drugs. The receptor was derived from a woman aged 35-65 years with Graves disease. The CDR3 DNA is TGTGCCAGCAGTTTATCGGGCAGGCTCTCCGGGGAGCTGTTTTTT. Its translation: CASSLSGRLSGELFF.